Sequencing of this T cell receptor (beta chain) was carried out in a study of blood T cell repertoires in COVID-19. Background on the study: From T cells, B-cell-depleted T cells, or PBMCs came the material, which was cDNA or gDNA.

This CDR3 comprises 16 residues. The V and J ends lost 3 bases and 10 bases, in that order; junction bases with no gene match: 15. Per germline, CDR1 SGHAT and CDR2 FQDESV (reference sequence). Clones were sequenced by immunoSEQ multiplex PCR, and TCRdb holds only the in-frame ones, with some missing. The table records tens of thousands of clones, approximately 90% of them present only once. The sample consisted of peripheral blood. V is TRBV11-1 and J is TRBJ2-1; TRBD2 matches at 7 bases. This TCR was recovered from a human donor in a cohort sampled during active COVID-19. The CDR3 DNA reads as TGTGCCAGCAGCTTTTTCGAGTTTCGCGCGGGAGTGGAGCAGTTCTTC. As protein: CASSFFEFRAGVEQFF.